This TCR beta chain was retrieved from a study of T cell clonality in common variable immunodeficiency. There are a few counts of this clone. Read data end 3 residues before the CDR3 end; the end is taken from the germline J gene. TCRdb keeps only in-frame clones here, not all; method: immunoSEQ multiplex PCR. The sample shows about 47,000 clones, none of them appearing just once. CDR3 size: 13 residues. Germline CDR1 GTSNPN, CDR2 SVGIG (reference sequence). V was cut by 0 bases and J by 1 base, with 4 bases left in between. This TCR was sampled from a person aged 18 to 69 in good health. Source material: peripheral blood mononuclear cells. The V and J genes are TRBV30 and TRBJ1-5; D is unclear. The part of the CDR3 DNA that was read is TGTGCCTGGAGTGTACAAAGCAATCAGCCC. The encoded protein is CAWSVQSNQP. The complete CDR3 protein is CAWSVQSNQPQHF.